This TCR beta chain was identified during a study of chemoradiotherapy in HPV16-positive cancers. Points from the study as a whole: Better recurrence-free survival went with HPV-responsive T-cell expansion in HPV16-positive patients.

As for this clone: Its antigen is still unknown.

Germline CDR1 is LGHNA and CDR2 is YSLEER. There are 16 residues in the CDR3. Trimming cost V 0 bases and J 5 bases, with 17 bases left between them. Sequenced by immunoSEQ multiplex PCR; TCRdb stores in-frame clones only, minus some. The repertoire holds 13,000 or so clones, 80% to 90% seen once, with 2.5% to 3% in the top ten. The input for sequencing was blood, taken from a patient who underwent chemoradiotherapy. This clonotype was obtained from a human donor with HPV-associated anogenital cancer. The rearrangement uses TRBV4-3 and TRBJ2-7; D possibly corresponds to TRBD1 (6 bases). CDR3 in amino acids: CASSQERDRPSHEQYF. CDR3 sequence (DNA): TGCGCCAGCAGCCAAGAGAGAGACAGGCCCTCGCACGAGCAGTACTTC.